This T cell receptor (beta chain) was sequenced in a study of cytomegalovirus exposure and HLA in healthy donors. Findings and caveats of the study: CMV serostatus was the sole immune exposure data available. Specific recognition of CMV antigens was confirmed in vitro for a few chains (all CMV-associated). Upon later analysis, TCR association rates were observed to vary by HLA locus, being highest for DRB1 and lowest for HLA-C. An Asian-associated ancestry cluster reportedly showed fewer N-insertions than the approximately 620-donor mean in a later analysis.

On this clone: Its specificity is unknown.

V shed 4 bases and J 0 bases; nucleotides not matched to a gene: 14. The CDR3 is made up of 17 amino acids. Germline loops: CDR1 GTSNPN, CDR2 SVGIG (reference sequence). Both 60 Vbeta primers and 13 Jbeta primers went into the PCR. The method was immunoSEQ multiplex PCR; TCRdb's version includes in-frame clones alone and lacks a portion of them. The table has about 110,000 clones, roughly four fifths seen once. This clonotype was obtained from a man aged 60-69 years in good health and CMV-seronegative. Input material: PBMCs. The J gene is TRBJ1-1, the V gene TRBV30, with 7 bases fitting TRBD1. CDR3 bases: TGTGCCTGGACCACCCTGCTCAAGGGGGCGATGAACACTGAAGCTTTCTTT. Protein: CAWTTLLKGAMNTEAFF.